A selection of T cell receptor beta chains follows, all from one sample in a study of blood T cell repertoires in COVID-19. Assay: immunoSEQ multiplex PCR; the TCRdb copy retains only in-frame clones and omits some. The sample holds roughly 160,000 clones, more than 75% seen once. The sequenced sample was peripheral blood. The receptors derive from a man aged 40-50 years with acute or convalescent COVID-19. The CDR3 runs from the conserved cysteine through the conserved F or W. A D gene is named only where the DNA matches it firmly. Some rows mark clone size as missing; the rest say once, few, many or name a class of expanded clone.

CDR3aa: CASRGTQNTGELFF; CDR3nt: TGCGCCAGCAGAGGGACACAGAACACCGGGGAGCTGTTTTTT; j_gene: TRBJ2-2; len: 14; d_gene: -; v_gene: TRBV23-1; abundance: -
CDR3aa: CASSRGKLSYSNQPQHF; CDR3nt: TGTGCCAGCAGTCGGGGGAAGCTTAGCTATAGCAATCAGCCCCAGCATTTT; j_gene: TRBJ1-5; len: 17; d_gene: -; v_gene: TRBV28; abundance: -
CDR3aa: CASSLVGGYEQYF; CDR3nt: TGCGCCAGCAGCTTGGTAGGGGGCTACGAGCAGTACTTC; j_gene: TRBJ2-7; len: 13; d_gene: -; v_gene: TRBV5-1; abundance: -
CDR3aa: CASSPGGGPNQPQHF; CDR3nt: TGTGCCAGCAGCCCGGGCGGGGGGCCGAATCAGCCCCAGCATTTT; j_gene: TRBJ1-5; len: 15; d_gene: -; v_gene: TRBV9; abundance: -
CDR3aa: CAWSRDSTNSALHF; CDR3nt: TGTGCCTGGAGTCGGGACAGCACCAATTCGGCCCTCCACTTT; j_gene: TRBJ1-6; len: 14; d_gene: TRBD1; v_gene: TRBV30; abundance: once
CDR3aa: CASSREAQNGAEAFF; CDR3nt: TGCGCCAGCAGCCGGGAGGCACAGAACGGGGCTGAAGCTTTCTTT; j_gene: TRBJ1-1; len: 15; d_gene: -; v_gene: TRBV5-1; abundance: once
CDR3aa: CASSPGTSGTYEQYF; CDR3nt: TGTGCCAGCTCACCCGGGACTAGCGGTACCTACGAGCAGTACTTC; j_gene: TRBJ2-7; len: 15; d_gene: TRBD2; v_gene: TRBV18; abundance: -
CDR3aa: CATPSGGELFF; CDR3nt: TGTGCCACCCCGTCAGGCGGGGAGCTGTTTTTT; j_gene: TRBJ2-2; len: 11; d_gene: -; v_gene: TRBV18; abundance: -
CDR3aa: CASSLALKNEQFF; CDR3nt: TGTGCCAGCAGCTTGGCCCTTAAGAATGAGCAGTTCTTC; j_gene: TRBJ2-1; len: 13; d_gene: -; v_gene: TRBV13; abundance: -
CDR3aa: CASSYTGSSGNTIYF; CDR3nt: TGTGCCAGCAGCTACACCGGGAGCTCTGGAAACACCATATATTTT; j_gene: TRBJ1-3; len: 15; d_gene: -; v_gene: TRBV11-1; abundance: few
CDR3aa: CASRQDRAPYNEQFF; CDR3nt: TGTGCCAGCAGGCAAGACAGGGCTCCTTACAATGAGCAGTTCTTC; j_gene: TRBJ2-1; len: 15; d_gene: TRBD1; v_gene: TRBV6-6; abundance: -
CDR3aa: CSVAGGPNNEQFF; CDR3nt: TGCAGCGTTGCGGGGGGGCCCAACAATGAGCAGTTCTTC; j_gene: TRBJ2-1; len: 13; d_gene: TRBD2; v_gene: TRBV29-1; abundance: -
CDR3aa: CASTPIAGGPNNEQFF; CDR3nt: TGTGCCAGCACCCCCATAGCGGGGGGGCCTAATAATGAGCAGTTCTTC; j_gene: TRBJ2-1; len: 16; d_gene: TRBD2; v_gene: TRBV27; abundance: once
CDR3aa: CASSVRAGANVLTF; CDR3nt: TGTGCCAGCAGTGTGAGGGCTGGGGCCAACGTCCTGACTTTC; j_gene: TRBJ2-6; len: 14; d_gene: -; v_gene: TRBV6-4; abundance: -
CDR3aa: CASRRDRANAEQYF; CDR3nt: TGTGCCAGCAGGAGGGACAGGGCGAACGCCGAGCAGTACTTC; j_gene: TRBJ2-7; len: 14; d_gene: TRBD1; v_gene: TRBV28; abundance: few
CDR3aa: CASSPRPGGGLSLEKLFF; CDR3nt: TGCGCCAGCAGCCCTCGCCCAGGGGGCGGTTTATCTTTAGAAAAACTGTTTTTT; j_gene: TRBJ1-4; len: 18; d_gene: TRBD1; v_gene: TRBV5-1; abundance: -
CDR3aa: CASRGQGAYTEAFF; CDR3nt: TGTGCCAGCAGGGGACAGGGGGCCTACACTGAAGCTTTCTTT; j_gene: TRBJ1-1; len: 14; d_gene: TRBD1; v_gene: TRBV7-2; abundance: -
CDR3aa: CASSLWVGVGTEAFF; CDR3nt: TGTGCCAGCAGCTTATGGGTAGGGGTGGGTACTGAAGCTTTCTTT; j_gene: TRBJ1-1; len: 15; d_gene: -; v_gene: TRBV7-9; abundance: -
CDR3aa: CASSLVEGNQPQHF; CDR3nt: TGTGCCAGCAGTTTGGTGGAGGGCAATCAGCCCCAGCATTTT; j_gene: TRBJ1-5; len: 14; d_gene: -; v_gene: TRBV28; abundance: -
CDR3aa: CASSEEGQGFGNYGYTF; CDR3nt: TGTGCCAGCAGTGAAGAGGGGCAGGGGTTTGGAAACTATGGCTACACCTTC; j_gene: TRBJ1-2; len: 17; d_gene: -; v_gene: TRBV25-1; abundance: -
CDR3aa: CSAPRGDEQFF; CDR3nt: TGCAGTGCTCCAAGGGGCGATGAGCAGTTCTTC; j_gene: TRBJ2-1; len: 11; d_gene: -; v_gene: TRBV20-1; abundance: -
CDR3aa: CASSRGTGDGYTF; CDR3nt: TGTGCCAGCTCACGGGGGACAGGGGATGGCTACACCTTC; j_gene: TRBJ1-2; len: 13; d_gene: TRBD1; v_gene: TRBV18; abundance: -
CDR3aa: CASIYGAAPNYGYTF; CDR3nt: TGTGCCAGCATTTATGGGGCCGCGCCTAACTATGGCTACACCTTC; j_gene: TRBJ1-2; len: 15; d_gene: -; v_gene: TRBV6-5; abundance: -
CDR3aa: CATSRETGYEQYF; CDR3nt: TGTGCCACCAGCAGAGAGACAGGCTACGAGCAGTACTTC; j_gene: TRBJ2-7; len: 13; d_gene: -; v_gene: TRBV15; abundance: -
CDR3aa: CASRTAYSNQPQHF; CDR3nt: TGTGCCAGCAGGACAGCGTATAGCAATCAGCCCCAGCATTTT; j_gene: TRBJ1-5; len: 14; d_gene: -; v_gene: TRBV2; abundance: -
CDR3aa: CASRANRGEDTQYF; CDR3nt: TGTGCCAGCAGAGCTAACAGGGGAGAAGATACGCAGTATTTT; j_gene: TRBJ2-3; len: 14; d_gene: TRBD1; v_gene: TRBV6-5; abundance: -
CDR3aa: CATRGNSNQPQHF; CDR3nt: TGTGCCACGCGGGGTAATAGCAATCAGCCCCAGCATTTT; j_gene: TRBJ1-5; len: 13; d_gene: -; v_gene: TRBV6-5; abundance: -
CDR3aa: CAIGQGNYGYTF; CDR3nt: TGTGCCATCGGACAGGGTAACTATGGCTACACCTTC; j_gene: TRBJ1-2; len: 12; d_gene: TRBD1; v_gene: TRBV10-3; abundance: few
CDR3aa: CASSTPLDRGGGGYTF; CDR3nt: TGTGCCAGCAGCACGCCCCTGGACAGGGGGGGCGGAGGCTACACCTTC; j_gene: TRBJ1-2; len: 16; d_gene: TRBD1; v_gene: TRBV28; abundance: -
CDR3aa: CASSLEAAVKGYTF; CDR3nt: TGTGCCAGCAGCTTAGAAGCGGCAGTAAAGGGCTACACCTTC; j_gene: TRBJ1-2; len: 14; d_gene: -; v_gene: TRBV7-2; abundance: -
CDR3aa: CASSFTGLLGRYTF; CDR3nt: TGTGCCAGCAGTTTCACGGGCCTACTAGGGCGCTACACCTTC; j_gene: TRBJ1-2; len: 14; d_gene: -; v_gene: TRBV27; abundance: -
CDR3aa: CASSLQGGWQYF; CDR3nt: TGTGCCAGCAGTCTTCAGGGGGGCTGGCAGTACTTC; j_gene: TRBJ2-7; len: 12; d_gene: -; v_gene: TRBV2; abundance: -
CDR3aa: CASSSERTIYNEQFF; CDR3nt: TGTGCCAGCAGTTCCGAGAGGACAATCTACAATGAGCAGTTCTTC; j_gene: TRBJ2-1; len: 15; d_gene: -; v_gene: TRBV5-5; abundance: -
CDR3aa: CASREGTSYTEAFF; CDR3nt: TGCGCCAGCAGGGAGGGGACTTCCTACACTGAAGCTTTCTTT; j_gene: TRBJ1-1; len: 14; d_gene: -; v_gene: TRBV5-1; abundance: -
CDR3aa: CAINADLNSPLHF; CDR3nt: TGTGCCATCAATGCGGATCTAAATTCACCCCTCCACTTT; j_gene: TRBJ1-6; len: 13; d_gene: -; v_gene: TRBV10-3; abundance: -
CDR3aa: CASSLGRGRYEQYF; CDR3nt: TGTGCCAGCAGCTTAGGAAGGGGGCGGTACGAGCAGTACTTC; j_gene: TRBJ2-7; len: 14; d_gene: TRBD1; v_gene: TRBV5-6; abundance: -
CDR3aa: CAWSPGGTEAFF; CDR3nt: TGTGCCTGGAGTCCGGGGGGGACTGAAGCTTTCTTT; j_gene: TRBJ1-1; len: 12; d_gene: -; v_gene: TRBV30; abundance: -
CDR3aa: CASSPEGGTLGNQPQHF; CDR3nt: TGTGCCAGCAGCCCCGAGGGCGGGACCCTTGGCAATCAGCCCCAGCATTTT; j_gene: TRBJ1-5; len: 17; d_gene: -; v_gene: TRBV9; abundance: -
CDR3aa: CASSLDISNQPQHF; CDR3nt: TGTGCCAGCAGCTTAGACATAAGCAATCAGCCCCAGCATTTT; j_gene: TRBJ1-5; len: 14; d_gene: -; v_gene: TRBV7-9; abundance: -
CDR3aa: CASNLGGASYNEQFF; CDR3nt: TGTGCCAGCAACCTCGGGGGGGCATCTTACAATGAGCAGTTCTTC; j_gene: TRBJ2-1; len: 15; d_gene: TRBD2; v_gene: TRBV7-8; abundance: -
CDR3aa: CASRYPWDRGNEKLFF; CDR3nt: TGTGCCAGCAGATACCCGTGGGACAGGGGAAATGAAAAACTGTTTTTT; j_gene: TRBJ1-4; len: 16; d_gene: TRBD1; v_gene: TRBV5-8; abundance: -
CDR3aa: CATSDPGAHNEQFF; CDR3nt: TGTGCCACCAGTGACCCAGGGGCCCACAATGAGCAGTTCTTC; j_gene: TRBJ2-1; len: 14; d_gene: -; v_gene: TRBV24-1; abundance: -
CDR3aa: CASSIVTQPNEKLFF; CDR3nt: TGTGCCAGTAGTATAGTGACACAACCTAATGAAAAACTGTTTTTT; j_gene: TRBJ1-4; len: 15; d_gene: -; v_gene: TRBV19; abundance: -
CDR3aa: CASSRSGEAFF; CDR3nt: TGTGCCAGCAGCCGATCAGGTGAAGCTTTCTTT; j_gene: TRBJ1-1; len: 11; d_gene: -; v_gene: TRBV6-2/TRBV6-3; abundance: -
CDR3aa: CASSSSSYNEQFF; CDR3nt: TGTGCCAGCAGTTCCAGCTCCTACAATGAGCAGTTCTTC; j_gene: TRBJ2-1; len: 13; d_gene: -; v_gene: TRBV27; abundance: -
CDR3aa: CASSLDGYNSPLHF; CDR3nt: TGTGCCAGCAGCTTAGACGGGTATAATTCACCCCTCCACTTT; j_gene: TRBJ1-6; len: 14; d_gene: -; v_gene: TRBV11-3; abundance: -
CDR3aa: CASSSVLGTSFQETQYF; CDR3nt: TGTGCCAGCAGCTCCGTGCTGGGGACTAGCTTTCAAGAGACCCAGTACTTC; j_gene: TRBJ2-5; len: 17; d_gene: TRBD2; v_gene: TRBV7-6; abundance: -
CDR3aa: CASGGERSGYTF; CDR3nt: TGTGCCAGCGGGGGGGAGAGGTCTGGCTACACCTTC; j_gene: TRBJ1-2; len: 12; d_gene: -; v_gene: TRBV6-5; abundance: once
CDR3aa: CAISEKGGERGYTF; CDR3nt: TGTGCCATCAGTGAAAAGGGCGGGGAGCGGGGCTACACCTTC; j_gene: TRBJ1-2; len: 14; d_gene: -; v_gene: TRBV10-3; abundance: -